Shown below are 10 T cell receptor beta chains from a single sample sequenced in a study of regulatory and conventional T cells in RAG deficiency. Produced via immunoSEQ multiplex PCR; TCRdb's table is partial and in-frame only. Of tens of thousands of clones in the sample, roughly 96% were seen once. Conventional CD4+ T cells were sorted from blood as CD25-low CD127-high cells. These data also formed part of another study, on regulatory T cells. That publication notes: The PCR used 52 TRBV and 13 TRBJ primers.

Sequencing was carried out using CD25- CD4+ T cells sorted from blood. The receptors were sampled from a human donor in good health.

Here the CDR3 DNA reads TGTGCCAGCAGCCCGGTGAACAGGCATACGTACGAGCAGTACTTC. This codes for CASSPVNRHTYEQYF. This chain joins TRBV7-9 and TRBJ2-7; D is possibly TRBD1 (5 bases). Germline V CDR1 and CDR2: SEHNR, FQNEAQ (reference sequence). Trimming took 5 bases from V and 4 from J, leaving 18 bases between them. The CDR3 extends over 15 amino acids.

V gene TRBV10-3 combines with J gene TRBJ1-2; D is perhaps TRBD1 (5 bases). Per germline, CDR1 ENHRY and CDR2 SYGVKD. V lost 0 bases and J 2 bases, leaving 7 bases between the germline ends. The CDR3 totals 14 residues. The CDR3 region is CAISESRQNYGYTF. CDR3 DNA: TGTGCCATCAGTGAGTCGAGACAGAACTATGGCTACACCTTC.

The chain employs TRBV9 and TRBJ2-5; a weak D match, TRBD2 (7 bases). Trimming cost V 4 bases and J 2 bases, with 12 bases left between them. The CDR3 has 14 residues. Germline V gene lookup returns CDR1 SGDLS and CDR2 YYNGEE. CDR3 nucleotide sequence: TGTGCCAGCAGCCAGGGAGGGGGGCAAGAGACCCAGTACTTC. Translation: CASSQGGGQETQYF.

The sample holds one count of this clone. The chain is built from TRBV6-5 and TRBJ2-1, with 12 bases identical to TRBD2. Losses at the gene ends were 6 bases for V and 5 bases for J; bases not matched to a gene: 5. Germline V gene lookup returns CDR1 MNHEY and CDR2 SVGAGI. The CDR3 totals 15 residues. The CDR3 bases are TGTGCCAGCAGGGGCCTAGCGGGGGGGGACAATGAGCAGTTCTTC. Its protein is CASRGLAGGDNEQFF.

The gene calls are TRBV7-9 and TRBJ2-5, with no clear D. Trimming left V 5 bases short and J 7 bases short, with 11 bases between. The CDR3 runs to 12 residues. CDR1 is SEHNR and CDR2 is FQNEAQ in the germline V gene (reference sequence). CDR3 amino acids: CASSPDLGTQYF. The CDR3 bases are TGTGCCAGCAGCCCTGACTTGGGGACCCAGTACTTC.

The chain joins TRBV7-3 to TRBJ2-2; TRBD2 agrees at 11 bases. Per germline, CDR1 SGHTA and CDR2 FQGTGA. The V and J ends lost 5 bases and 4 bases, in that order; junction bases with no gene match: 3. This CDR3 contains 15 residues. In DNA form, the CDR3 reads TGTGCCAGCAGCGGGGGACTAGCGGTCACCGGGGAGCTGTTTTTT. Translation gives CASSGGLAVTGELFF. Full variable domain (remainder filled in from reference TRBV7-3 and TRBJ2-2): GAGVSQTPSNKVTEKGKYVELRCDPISGHTALYWYRQSLGQGPEFLIYFQGTGAADDSGLPNDRFFAVRPEGSVSTLKIQRTERGDSAVYLCASSGGLAVTGELFFGEGSRLTVL.

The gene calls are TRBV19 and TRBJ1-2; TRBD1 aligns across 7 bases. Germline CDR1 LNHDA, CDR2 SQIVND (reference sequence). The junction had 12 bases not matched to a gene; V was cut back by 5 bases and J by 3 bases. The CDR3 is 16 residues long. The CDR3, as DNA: TGTGCCAGTAGTTCATCCATGACAGGGAGAGACTATGGCTACACCTTC. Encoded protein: CASSSSMTGRDYGYTF. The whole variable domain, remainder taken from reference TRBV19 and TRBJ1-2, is DGGITQSPKYLFRKEGQNVTLSCEQNLNHDAMYWYRQDPGQGLRLIYYSQIVNDFQKGDIAEGYSVSREKKESFPLTVTSAQKNPTAFYLCASSSSMTGRDYGYTFGSGTRLTVV.

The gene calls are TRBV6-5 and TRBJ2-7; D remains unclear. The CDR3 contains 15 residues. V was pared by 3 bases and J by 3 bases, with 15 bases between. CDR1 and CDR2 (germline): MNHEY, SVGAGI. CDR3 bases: TGTGCCAGCAGTTATCGCCAGGTCCCAGGCTACGAGCAGTACTTC. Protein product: CASSYRQVPGYEQYF.

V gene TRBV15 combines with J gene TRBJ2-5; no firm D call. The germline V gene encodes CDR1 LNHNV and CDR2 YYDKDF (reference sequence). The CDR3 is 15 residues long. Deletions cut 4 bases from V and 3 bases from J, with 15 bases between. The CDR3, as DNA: TGTGCCACCAGCATTTCGTTTCGGTTCGAAGAGACCCAGTACTTC. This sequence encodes CATSISFRFEETQYF.

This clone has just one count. CDR3 protein: CAWSRFQGTEAFF. Here the CDR3 DNA reads TGTGCCTGGTCCCGGTTCCAGGGAACTGAAGCTTTCTTT. The gene calls are TRBV30 and TRBJ1-1; tentatively, D is TRBD1 (5 bases). Germline V lookup: CDR1 GTSNPN, CDR2 SVGIG (reference sequence). V was shortened by 5 bases and J by 5 bases, with 15 bases between the two germline ends. The CDR3 runs 13 residues. The full variable domain, in which reference TRBV30 and TRBJ1-1 provide the parts outside the CDR3, is SQTIHQWPATLVQPVGSPLSLECTVEGTSNPNLYWYRQAAGRGLQLLFYSVGIGQISSEVPQNLSASRPQDRQFILSSKKLLLSDSGFYLCAWSRFQGTEAFFGQGTRLTVV.